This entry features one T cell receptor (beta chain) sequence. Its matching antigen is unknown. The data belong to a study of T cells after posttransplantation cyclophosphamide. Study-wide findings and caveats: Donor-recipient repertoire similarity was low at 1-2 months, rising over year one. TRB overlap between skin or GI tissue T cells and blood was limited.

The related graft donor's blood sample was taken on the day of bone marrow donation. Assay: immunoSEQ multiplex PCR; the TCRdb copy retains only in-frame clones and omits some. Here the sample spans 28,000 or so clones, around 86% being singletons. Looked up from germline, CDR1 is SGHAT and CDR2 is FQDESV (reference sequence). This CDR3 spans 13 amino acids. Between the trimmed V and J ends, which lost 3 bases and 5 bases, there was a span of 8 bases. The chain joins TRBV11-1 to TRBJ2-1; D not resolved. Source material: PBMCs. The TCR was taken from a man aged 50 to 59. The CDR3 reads CASSFGQDNEQFF. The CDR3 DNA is TGTGCCAGCAGCTTTGGCCAGGACAATGAGCAGTTCTTC.